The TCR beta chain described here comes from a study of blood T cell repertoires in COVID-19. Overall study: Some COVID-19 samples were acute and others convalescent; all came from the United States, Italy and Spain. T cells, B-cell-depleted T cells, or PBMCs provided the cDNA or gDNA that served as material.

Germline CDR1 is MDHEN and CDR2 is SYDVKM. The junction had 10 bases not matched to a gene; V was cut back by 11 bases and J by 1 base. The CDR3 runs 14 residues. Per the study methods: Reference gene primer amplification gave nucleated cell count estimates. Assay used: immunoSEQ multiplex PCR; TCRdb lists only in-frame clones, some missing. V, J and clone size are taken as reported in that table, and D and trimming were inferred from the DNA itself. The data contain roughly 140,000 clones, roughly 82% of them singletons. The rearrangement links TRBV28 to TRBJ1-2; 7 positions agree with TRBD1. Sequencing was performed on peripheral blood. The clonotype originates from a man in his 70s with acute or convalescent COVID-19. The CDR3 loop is CAGSGTAVNYGYTF. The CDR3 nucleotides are TGTGCCGGATCCGGGACAGCGGTTAACTATGGCTACACCTTC.